Listed below are T cell receptor beta chains from one sample, sequenced in a study of blood T cell repertoires in COVID-19. Clones were read by immunoSEQ multiplex PCR, and TCRdb kept only the in-frame ones, dropping some. The sample has tens of thousands of clones, approximately 80% seen once. Sequencing input: peripheral blood. The origin of the receptors is a man aged 65 to 85 with active or convalescent COVID-19. CDR3s include the opening cysteine and the closing phenylalanine or tryptophan. Fields, in order: CDR3 DNA, CDR3 protein, V gene, D gene, clone size, J gene. D genes are given only for firm matches. Clone size is shown for a subset of rows, as once, few, many or a class of expanded clone.

cdr3_nt: TGCGCCAGCAGCCCGGGGTCGGGAGGGGATACGCAGTATTTT
cdr3_aa: CASSPGSGGDTQYF
v_call: TRBV5-1
d_call: TRBD2
clone_size: few
j_call: TRBJ2-3

cdr3_nt: TGTGCCAGCAGCTTGAATAGCGCTTCCGGGGAGCTGTTTTTT
cdr3_aa: CASSLNSASGELFF
v_call: TRBV5-6
d_call: NA
clone_size: once
j_call: TRBJ2-2

cdr3_nt: TGTGCCACCAGTAAGCGGGGGGCCTTACAGGATACGCAGTATTTT
cdr3_aa: CATSKRGALQDTQYF
v_call: TRBV24-1
d_call: TRBD2
clone_size: NA
j_call: TRBJ2-3

cdr3_nt: TGTGCCAGCAGCTTTAAAGGACAGCAAGAGACCCAGTACTTC
cdr3_aa: CASSFKGQQETQYF
v_call: TRBV5-8
d_call: NA
clone_size: NA
j_call: TRBJ2-5

cdr3_nt: TGCGCCAGCAAAGCGGGGGAGGGGACCCAGTACTTC
cdr3_aa: CASKAGEGTQYF
v_call: TRBV5-1
d_call: TRBD2
clone_size: once
j_call: TRBJ2-5

cdr3_nt: TGTGCCAGCAGTGACGCCTCGCGTGGGGCAGTTGGGTCGGTGAACACTGAAGCTTTCTTT
cdr3_aa: CASSDASRGAVGSVNTEAFF
v_call: TRBV2
d_call: NA
clone_size: once
j_call: TRBJ1-1

cdr3_nt: TGTGCCAGCAGCCCAGGGGCCCGGTCTAATTCACCCCTCCACTTT
cdr3_aa: CASSPGARSNSPLHF
v_call: TRBV11-3
d_call: NA
clone_size: few
j_call: TRBJ1-6

cdr3_nt: TGTGCCAGCAGCGTAGGGGGACAGGGCGTTGGCTACACCTTC
cdr3_aa: CASSVGGQGVGYTF
v_call: TRBV9
d_call: TRBD1
clone_size: NA
j_call: TRBJ1-2

cdr3_nt: TGTGCCAGCAGCGACAGGCACGAGAACACTGAAGCTTTCTTT
cdr3_aa: CASSDRHENTEAFF
v_call: TRBV21-1
d_call: NA
clone_size: NA
j_call: TRBJ1-1

cdr3_nt: TGTGCCAGTAGTACGATTACTAGGGTGGCGGGCGAAGCTTTCTTT
cdr3_aa: CASSTITRVAGEAFF
v_call: TRBV19
d_call: NA
clone_size: NA
j_call: TRBJ1-1

cdr3_nt: TGTGCCAGCTGGGCCTCGTGGGACAAGCTTAGCGGCTACACCTTC
cdr3_aa: CASWASWDKLSGYTF
v_call: TRBV6-6
d_call: NA
clone_size: NA
j_call: TRBJ1-2

cdr3_nt: TGTGCCAGCAGTTACGGCCAGGGCTATAATCAGCCCCAGCATTTT
cdr3_aa: CASSYGQGYNQPQHF
v_call: TRBV5-6
d_call: NA
clone_size: NA
j_call: TRBJ1-5

cdr3_nt: TGCAGTGTTTCCGGGGAGTTAAGAGCTTTCTTT
cdr3_aa: CSVSGELRAFF
v_call: TRBV20-1
d_call: NA
clone_size: NA
j_call: TRBJ1-1

cdr3_nt: TGCGCCAGCAGCTTGAGGACGGACAGGGGTTCCCCAAAGAACACTGAAGCTTTCTTT
cdr3_aa: CASSLRTDRGSPKNTEAFF
v_call: TRBV5-1
d_call: TRBD1
clone_size: NA
j_call: TRBJ1-1

cdr3_nt: TGTGCCAGCAGGGCAGACACTGAAGCTTTCTTT
cdr3_aa: CASRADTEAFF
v_call: TRBV2
d_call: NA
clone_size: NA
j_call: TRBJ1-1

cdr3_nt: TGTGCCAGTAGAGACCATCCCGGGACTAGCGGGGGGGCATGGGAGAATGAGCAGTTCTTC
cdr3_aa: CASRDHPGTSGGAWENEQFF
v_call: TRBV19
d_call: TRBD2
clone_size: NA
j_call: TRBJ2-1

cdr3_nt: TGTGCCTGGAGTCGGTTCCTAGCGGGGTACACCGGGGAGCTGTTTTTT
cdr3_aa: CAWSRFLAGYTGELFF
v_call: TRBV30
d_call: TRBD2
clone_size: NA
j_call: TRBJ2-2

cdr3_nt: TGCGCCAGCAGCGTTACAGGCGAGACCTACAATGAGCAGTTCTTC
cdr3_aa: CASSVTGETYNEQFF
v_call: TRBV5-1
d_call: NA
clone_size: few
j_call: TRBJ2-1

cdr3_nt: TGTGCCAGCAGCGGGGGGATGACAGGGGGTGATTCACCCCTCCACTTT
cdr3_aa: CASSGGMTGGDSPLHF
v_call: TRBV5-5
d_call: TRBD1
clone_size: NA
j_call: TRBJ1-6

cdr3_nt: TGTGCCAGCAGCCAAGAGACGACTACGCCTCAAGAGACCCAGTACTTC
cdr3_aa: CASSQETTTPQETQYF
v_call: TRBV4-2
d_call: NA
clone_size: NA
j_call: TRBJ2-5

cdr3_nt: TGTGCCAGCTCAATCCTCAGGGGGGAACCCTACGAGCAGTACTTC
cdr3_aa: CASSILRGEPYEQYF
v_call: TRBV18
d_call: NA
clone_size: NA
j_call: TRBJ2-7

cdr3_nt: TGTGCCAGCAGTGAAGCTTCAGGAACCGGTGGGTACTATGGCTACACCTTC
cdr3_aa: CASSEASGTGGYYGYTF
v_call: TRBV6-1
d_call: NA
clone_size: few
j_call: TRBJ1-2

cdr3_nt: TGTGCTAGTGGTTTGGGACACCCCAGCTCTGGGGCCAACGTCCTGACTTTC
cdr3_aa: CASGLGHPSSGANVLTF
v_call: TRBV12-5
d_call: NA
clone_size: NA
j_call: TRBJ2-6

cdr3_nt: TGCGCCAGCAGCTTGGTCCGGGACAGGGGATACGAGCAGTACTTC
cdr3_aa: CASSLVRDRGYEQYF
v_call: TRBV5-1
d_call: TRBD1
clone_size: NA
j_call: TRBJ2-7

cdr3_nt: TGTGCCAGCAGCGGGACAGGGTATGGCTACACCTTC
cdr3_aa: CASSGTGYGYTF
v_call: TRBV5-6
d_call: TRBD1
clone_size: NA
j_call: TRBJ1-2

cdr3_nt: TGTGCCAGCAGCGGACAAGGGACAGGGGTGGAGAACACTGAAGCTTTCTTT
cdr3_aa: CASSGQGTGVENTEAFF
v_call: TRBV5-4
d_call: TRBD1
clone_size: NA
j_call: TRBJ1-1

cdr3_nt: TGTGCCAGCAGCTTAGGGGGCCAGGGGGGTTTTGGGACCCAGTACTTC
cdr3_aa: CASSLGGQGGFGTQYF
v_call: TRBV7-2
d_call: NA
clone_size: NA
j_call: TRBJ2-5

cdr3_nt: TGCAGCACTGACCAGGGTATTACCGATGGCGATGGCTACACCTTC
cdr3_aa: CSTDQGITDGDGYTF
v_call: TRBV29-1
d_call: NA
clone_size: NA
j_call: TRBJ1-2

cdr3_nt: TGTGCCAGCAGTCGTTCAGGGGGCGCAGATACGCAGTATTTT
cdr3_aa: CASSRSGGADTQYF
v_call: TRBV6-5
d_call: TRBD1
clone_size: NA
j_call: TRBJ2-3

cdr3_nt: TGTGCCAGCAGTCTGGGACAGCTCTACGAGCAGTACTTC
cdr3_aa: CASSLGQLYEQYF
v_call: TRBV27
d_call: TRBD1
clone_size: NA
j_call: TRBJ2-7

cdr3_nt: TGCGCCAGCAGCTTGGGGGCAGGGGGCGGAACTAATGAAAAACTGTTTTTT
cdr3_aa: CASSLGAGGGTNEKLFF
v_call: TRBV5-1
d_call: TRBD1
clone_size: once
j_call: TRBJ1-4

cdr3_nt: TGTGCCAGCAGTGGACAGGGATTCGAAAAGTCGAAGGCTGAAGCTTTCTTT
cdr3_aa: CASSGQGFEKSKAEAFF
v_call: TRBV6-1
d_call: TRBD1
clone_size: NA
j_call: TRBJ1-1

cdr3_nt: TGTGCCAGCAGTGAAACACAAGAGAACACTGAAGCTTTCTTT
cdr3_aa: CASSETQENTEAFF
v_call: TRBV2
d_call: NA
clone_size: once
j_call: TRBJ1-1

cdr3_nt: TGTGCCAGCAGTTCCCGCAGGGGGGTCGATGAGCAGTTCTTC
cdr3_aa: CASSSRRGVDEQFF
v_call: TRBV27
d_call: NA
clone_size: NA
j_call: TRBJ2-1

cdr3_nt: TGTGCCAGCGGGGAGATGAACACTGAAGCTTTCTTT
cdr3_aa: CASGEMNTEAFF
v_call: TRBV28
d_call: NA
clone_size: NA
j_call: TRBJ1-1

cdr3_nt: TGTGCCAGCAGCGGACAGGGCGGAGGCCCGATTCAGTACTTC
cdr3_aa: CASSGQGGGPIQYF
v_call: TRBV28
d_call: TRBD1
clone_size: NA
j_call: TRBJ2-4

cdr3_nt: TGTGCCAGCAGCCAAGACCGGGGGGACATCGGAGTATCGCAGTTCTTC
cdr3_aa: CASSQDRGDIGVSQFF
v_call: TRBV3-1/TRBV3-2
d_call: NA
clone_size: NA
j_call: TRBJ2-1

cdr3_nt: TGTGCCAGTAGTTCTCGACAGGGTCGAAGCAATCAGCCCCAGCATTTT
cdr3_aa: CASSSRQGRSNQPQHF
v_call: TRBV19
d_call: TRBD1
clone_size: NA
j_call: TRBJ1-5

cdr3_nt: TGTGCCAGCAGCTTACTAGCGGGGGGGCAGGTAGATACGCAGTATTTT
cdr3_aa: CASSLLAGGQVDTQYF
v_call: TRBV7-3
d_call: TRBD2
clone_size: NA
j_call: TRBJ2-3

cdr3_nt: TGTGCCAGCAGTGGACTTAGTTTAGGTCAGCCCCAGCATTTT
cdr3_aa: CASSGLSLGQPQHF
v_call: TRBV28
d_call: NA
clone_size: NA
j_call: TRBJ1-5

cdr3_nt: TGTGCCAGCAGCTTATTGACAGGGGGCTCCTACAATGAGCAGTTCTTC
cdr3_aa: CASSLLTGGSYNEQFF
v_call: TRBV7-9
d_call: TRBD1
clone_size: few
j_call: TRBJ2-1

cdr3_nt: TGTGCCAGCAGCTTAGAATTCGGCAGGCGGAACACTGAAGCTTTCTTT
cdr3_aa: CASSLEFGRRNTEAFF
v_call: TRBV11-2
d_call: NA
clone_size: NA
j_call: TRBJ1-1

cdr3_nt: TGCGCCAGCAGCTTGGCCGGACAGGACAATCAGCCCCAGCATTTT
cdr3_aa: CASSLAGQDNQPQHF
v_call: TRBV5-1
d_call: TRBD1
clone_size: few
j_call: TRBJ1-5

cdr3_nt: TGTGCCAGCAGCTTAGGGGTGGACAGGGGGGGCACTGAAGCTTTCTTT
cdr3_aa: CASSLGVDRGGTEAFF
v_call: TRBV11-3
d_call: TRBD1
clone_size: NA
j_call: TRBJ1-1

cdr3_nt: TGCAGTGCTAGTGACTTGAGGGAGGGTGAAAAACTGTTTTTT
cdr3_aa: CSASDLREGEKLFF
v_call: TRBV20-1
d_call: NA
clone_size: few
j_call: TRBJ1-4

cdr3_nt: TGTGCCAGCAGGGTTCGGGGGTCCCGCACAGATACGCAGTATTTT
cdr3_aa: CASRVRGSRTDTQYF
v_call: TRBV28
d_call: NA
clone_size: NA
j_call: TRBJ2-3